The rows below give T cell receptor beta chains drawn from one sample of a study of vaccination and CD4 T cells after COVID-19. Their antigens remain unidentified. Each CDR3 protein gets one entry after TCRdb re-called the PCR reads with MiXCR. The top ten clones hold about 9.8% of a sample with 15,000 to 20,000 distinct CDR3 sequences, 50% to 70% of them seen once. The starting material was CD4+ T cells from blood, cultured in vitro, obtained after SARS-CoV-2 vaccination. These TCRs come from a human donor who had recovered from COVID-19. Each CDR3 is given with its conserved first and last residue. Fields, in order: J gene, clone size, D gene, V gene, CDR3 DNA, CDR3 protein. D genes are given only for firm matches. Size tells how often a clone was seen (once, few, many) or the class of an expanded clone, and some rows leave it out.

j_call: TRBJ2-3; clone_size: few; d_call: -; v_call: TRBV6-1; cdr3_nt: TGTGCCAGCAGTGAAGGTCGGGGCAGCACAATTGGATCAGATACGCAGTATTTT; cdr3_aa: CASSEGRGSTIGSDTQYF
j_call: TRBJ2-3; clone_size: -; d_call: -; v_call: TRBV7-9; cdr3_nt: TGTGCCAGCAGCCCGGGTGTAGATACGCAGTATTTT; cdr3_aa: CASSPGVDTQYF
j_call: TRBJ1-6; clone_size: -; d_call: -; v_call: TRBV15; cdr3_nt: TGTGCCACCAGCAGAGGCGAGACAGAGAATTCACCCCTCCACTTT; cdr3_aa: CATSRGETENSPLHF
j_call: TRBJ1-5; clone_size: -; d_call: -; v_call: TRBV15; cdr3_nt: TGTGCCACCAGCAGAGATAGAAACAATCAGCCCCAGCATTTT; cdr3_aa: CATSRDRNNQPQHF
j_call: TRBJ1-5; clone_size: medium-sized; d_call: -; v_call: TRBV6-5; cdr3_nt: TGTGCCAGCAGTTTTAGGGTAGGGAGTCAGCCCCAGCATTTT; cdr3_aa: CASSFRVGSQPQHF
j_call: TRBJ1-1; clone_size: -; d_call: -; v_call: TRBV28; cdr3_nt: TGTGCCAGCAGTTCTCCCGCGGACGGGACTGGGACTGAAGCTTTCTTT; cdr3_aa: CASSSPADGTGTEAFF
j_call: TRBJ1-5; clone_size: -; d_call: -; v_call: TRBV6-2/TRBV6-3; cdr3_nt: TGTGCCAGCAGTTACTCGAGGACCGCCCCCGCTCAGCCCCAGCATTTT; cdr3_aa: CASSYSRTAPAQPQHF
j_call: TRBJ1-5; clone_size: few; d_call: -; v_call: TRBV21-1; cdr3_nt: TGTGCCAGCCGCCGCGGTGGTTGGCCCCAGCATTTT; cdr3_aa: CASRRGGWPQHF
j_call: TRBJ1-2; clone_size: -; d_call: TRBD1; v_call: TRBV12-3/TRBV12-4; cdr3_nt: TGTGCCAGCAGTTTCAGGGACAGGGTGAGCTACACCTTC; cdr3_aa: CASSFRDRVSYTF
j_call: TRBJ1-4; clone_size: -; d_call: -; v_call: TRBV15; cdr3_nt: TGTGCCACCAGCTTCTCGACACCCGGGGCTAATGAAAAACTGTTTTTT; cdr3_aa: CATSFSTPGANEKLFF